The entry below describes one TCR beta chain. This sample was taken from a study of blood T cell repertoires in COVID-19. Source study methods: Estimation of nucleated cell counts relied on the amplification of reference gene primers. Only in-frame clones appear in the TCRdb table, and some are missing; sequencing was by immunoSEQ multiplex PCR. Clonal size and the V and J genes are those of that table, whereas D and trimming came from the DNA. Of 200,000 to 250,000 clones listed, about 81% were seen once; the top ten hold 8% to 10%. Germline V gene sequence: CDR1 SEHNR, CDR2 FQNEAQ (reference sequence). The CDR3 contains 14 residues. Trimming removed 5 bases from V and 5 bases from J, with 12 bases in between.

Input material: peripheral blood. The sequence derives from an elderly woman with COVID-19, enrolled during active disease. V is TRBV7-9 and J is TRBJ1-4; D may be TRBD1 (5 bases). CDR3: CASSVSGANEKLFF. DNA of the CDR3: TGTGCCAGCAGCGTTAGTGGGGCCAATGAAAAACTGTTTTTT. The variable domain in full, completed from reference TRBV7-9 and TRBJ1-4, reads DTGVSQNPRHKITKRGQNVTFRCDPISEHNRLYWYRQTLGQGPEFLTYFQNEAQLEKSRLLSDRFSAERPKGSFSTLEIQRTEQGDSAMYLCASSVSGANEKLFFGSGTQLSVL.